The 6 T cell receptor beta chains below come from one sample, sequenced in a study of CD8+CD57+ T cells in acquired aplastic anemia. In patients chosen for sequencing, flow cytometry had shown CD8+CD57+ cell expansion. CDR3 and TCR beta VDJ profiling relied on a genomic DNA template. Each CDR3 protein gets one entry after TCRdb re-called the reads with MiXCR. The sample carries roughly 180,000 distinct CDR3 sequences, 48% recorded once. Sample: sorted CD4+, CD8+, or CD8+CD57+ T cells (not recorded which) from PBMCs. Every receptor here comes from a human donor with aplastic anemia.

This rearrangement joins TRBV2 to TRBJ1-1, with unresolved D. V lost 4 bases to trimming and J lost 1 base, with 10 bases between them. The CDR3 contains 14 residues. Germline values: CDR1 SNHLY, CDR2 FYNNEI. The CDR3 loop is CASSVGRRNTEAFF. Here the CDR3 DNA reads TGTGCCAGCAGTGTCGGGCGGAGGAACACTGAAGCTTTCTTT. Combining the CDR3 with reference TRBV2 and TRBJ1-1 gives the whole variable domain EPEVTQTPSHQVTQMGQEVILRCVPISNHLYFYWYRQILGQKVEFLVSFYNNEISEKSEIFDDQFSVERPDGSNFTLKIRSTKLEDSAMYFCASSVGRRNTEAFFGQGTRLTVV.

This clonotype was recorded at least ten times. The rearrangement links TRBV6-5 to TRBJ2-7, with 9 positions matching TRBD1. This CDR3 contains 15 residues. Trimming took 6 bases from V and 2 from J; bases not matched to a gene: 8. In germline, CDR1 is MNHEY, CDR2 SVGAGI. For the CDR3, the DNA is TGTGCCAGCAGGGAAACAGGGGGCAGAGCCTACGAGCAGTACTTC. Translating gives CASRETGGRAYEQYF.

Many counts were recorded for this clonotype. J is TRBJ2-6 and V is TRBV5-1; 7 positions match TRBD1. V was pared by 3 bases and J by 0 bases, with 6 bases of the junction left unmatched. This CDR3 region has 17 residues. Looked up from germline, CDR1 is SGHRS and CDR2 is YFSETQ. DNA of the CDR3: TGCGCCAGCAGCTCGACAGGGTTAGGCTCTGGGGCCAACGTCCTGACTTTC. Protein sequence: CASSSTGLGSGANVLTF. The full variable domain, completed using reference TRBV5-1 and TRBJ2-6, is KAGVTQTPRYLIKTRGQQVTLSCSPISGHRSVSWYQQTPGQGLQFLFEYFSETQRNKGNFPGRFSGRQFSNSRSEMNVSTLELGDSALYLCASSSTGLGSGANVLTFGAGSRLTVL.

This clonotype has a handful of counts. The chain carries TRBV29-1 and TRBJ2-2; the D gene is possibly TRBD2 (5 bases). V lost 4 bases to trimming and J lost 3 bases, with 12 bases between them. Germline V gene lookup returns CDR1 SQVTM and CDR2 ANQGSEA. CDR3 length equals 14 residues. The CDR3 nucleotides are TGCAGCGTTGTGGGAGCGAGGGACACCGGGGAGCTGTTTTTT. The encoded protein is CSVVGARDTGELFF.

This clonotype was observed many times. The CDR3 loop is CAISDGVAEAFF. The CDR3 bases are TGTGCCATCAGTGACGGGGTGGCTGAAGCTTTCTTT. The rearrangement uses TRBV10-3 and TRBJ1-1; no reliable D call. Germline V gives CDR1 ENHRY, CDR2 SYGVKD. This CDR3 spans 12 amino acids. Deletions cut 3 bases from V and 6 bases from J, with 8 bases between.

This clonotype occurred a few times. The V and J genes are TRBV29-1 and TRBJ2-7; D not certain. V was trimmed by 6 bases and J by 3 bases, leaving 12 bases between them. This CDR3 is built from 12 residues. Germline V CDR1 and CDR2: SQVTM, ANQGSEA. The CDR3: CSVGSGNYEQYF. CDR3 in DNA: TGCAGCGTGGGGTCAGGAAACTACGAGCAGTACTTC.